The 15 T cell receptor beta chains below come from one sample, sequenced in a study of metastatic and nonmetastatic thyroid tumors. TCRdb used MiXCR to call clones anew from the PCR reads. The repertoire holds more than 70,000 clones, with around 7.8% as singletons. Patients had received no treatment of any kind before thyroid surgery. The sample taken for sequencing was blood. The source of these receptors is a female donor with papillary thyroid cancer or a benign thyroid nodule (not recorded which). Some clones in this sample may be carry-over from other donors' samples.

This clone was counted at least ten times. This could be a read error, since a much larger clone is one nucleotide away. The V and J genes are TRBV5-1 and TRBJ1-1; 11 bases match TRBD1. Germline values: CDR1 SGHRS, CDR2 YFSETQ. V was clipped by 3 bases and J by 3 bases; unmatched bases: 1. There are 14 residues in the CDR3. The CDR3 DNA follows: TGCGCCAGCAGCTCGGGACAGGGGGACACTGAAGCTTTCTTT. This codes for CASSSGQGDTEAFF.

This clone was seen many times. The rearrangement joins TRBV5-4 to TRBJ2-2, with 10 bases that match TRBD2. Trimming cost V 5 bases and J 4 bases; bases outside gene matches: 5. Germline assignment: CDR1 SGHNT and CDR2 YYREEE (reference sequence). CDR3 length equals 15 residues. CDR3 bases: TGTGCCAGCAGTTCCGGACTAGCGGCCACCGGGGAGCTGTTTTTT. Translated: CASSSGLAATGELFF.

This clone was recorded a few times. The chain has TRBV19 and TRBJ2-3; D possibly corresponds to TRBD1 (6 bases). In germline, CDR1 is LNHDA, CDR2 SQIVND (reference sequence). The CDR3 spans 15 residues. Trimming removed 5 bases from V and 1 base from J, with 13 bases in between. CDR3 region: CASSSTWTGTDTQYF. Here the CDR3 DNA reads TGTGCCAGTAGTTCAACGTGGACAGGCACAGATACGCAGTATTTT.

There are many counts of this clone. V usage is TRBV2 and J usage is TRBJ1-4; TRBD1 agrees at 9 bases. Germline lookup yields CDR1 SNHLY and CDR2 FYNNEI. This CDR3 contains 15 residues. V was clipped by 6 bases and J by 8 bases; unmatched bases: 10. Here the CDR3 DNA reads TGTGCCAGCAGCGCACACAGGGGGCAACGGGAAAAACTGTTTTTT. Translating gives CASSAHRGQREKLFF.

A few counts support this clone. Just one base apart from a much larger clone, this may be a read error. The chain recombines TRBV2 with TRBJ2-3, with a tentative D call TRBD2 (7 bases). The germline V and J ends were trimmed by 7 bases and 3 bases, with 17 bases remaining between them. The CDR3 contains 15 residues. Germline V gives CDR1 SNHLY, CDR2 FYNNEI. DNA for the CDR3: TGTGCCAGCACCCCCCGGGGGGCCCTAACAGATACGCAGTATTTT. It is translated as CASTPRGALTDTQYF.

A remark on this clone: Other nucleotide sequences from this sample produce the same CDR3. The chain has TRBV6-1 and TRBJ1-2; D not certain. The germline CDR1 and CDR2 sequences are MNHNS and SASEGT. The CDR3 totals 11 residues. CDR3 in amino acids: CYTRSSLGYTF. DNA for the CDR3: TGTTACACACGCAGCTCACTGGGATACACCTTC.

There are many counts of this clone. This may stem from a read error, because a much larger clone lies one nucleotide away. No conserved phenylalanine or tryptophan is present at the end of the CDR3, so a read error is the likely explanation. The rearrangement uses TRBV6-1 and TRBJ1-1; D is unresolved. This CDR3 has 14 amino acids. Germline assignment: CDR1 MNHNS and CDR2 SASEGT. V was shortened by 4 bases and J by 0 bases, with 9 bases between the two germline ends. CDR3 in amino acids: CASSVDGLNTEAFL. CDR3 DNA sequence: TGTGCCAGCAGTGTGGACGGACTGAACACTGAAGCTTTCCTT.

This clone occurred a few times. The V and J genes are TRBV6-1 and TRBJ2-7; TRBD2 is a possible D gene (6 bases). The CDR3 contains 13 residues. Between the trimmed V and J ends, which lost 5 bases and 6 bases, there was a span of 14 bases. Germline CDR1 MNHNS, CDR2 SASEGT. As DNA, the CDR3 is TGTGCCAGCAGTCTCGGGACTCCCTTCGAGCAGTACTTC. Protein: CASSLGTPFEQYF.

This clone was recorded many times. This chain links TRBV6-4 with TRBJ1-4, with a weak D call TRBD1 (5 bases). The CDR3 has 15 amino acids. V lost 6 bases, J lost 7 bases, and 18 bases lay in between. Germline CDR1 and CDR2: MRHNA and SNTAGT. The CDR3 here is CASSPTGDSSEKLFF. CDR3 nucleotides: TGTGCCAGCAGCCCTACCGGAGACAGTAGTGAAAAACTGTTTTTT.

This clone was observed many times. The J gene is TRBJ2-7, the V gene TRBV19, with D uncertain. The V gene lost 2 bases and the J gene lost 0 bases, with 14 bases spanning the gap. The CDR3 contains 16 residues. The germline V gene encodes CDR1 LNHDA and CDR2 SQIVND (reference sequence). In DNA form, the CDR3 reads TGTGCCAGTAGTATAATGACACGACCCAGCTCCTACGAGCAGTACTTC. This gives the protein CASSIMTRPSSYEQYF.

This clone was observed many times. This chain joins TRBV7-3 and TRBJ2-5; D not certain. Between the trimmed V and J ends, which lost 5 bases and 4 bases, there was a span of 5 bases. Germline assignment: CDR1 SGHTA and CDR2 FQGTGA. The CDR3 is 11 residues long. The CDR3 loop is CASSAGETQYF. The DNA of the CDR3 is TGTGCCAGCAGCGCCGGAGAGACCCAGTACTTC.

Many counts were recorded for this clone. CDR3 residues: CASSQRTGGSYNSPLHF. The CDR3 bases are TGTGCCAGCAGCCAAAGGACAGGGGGCTCCTATAATTCACCCCTCCACTTT. V is TRBV3-1 and J is TRBJ1-6; 10 bases match TRBD1. There are 17 residues in the CDR3. Unmatched junction bases numbered 1, after V lost 2 bases and J lost 0 bases. Germline assignment: CDR1 LGHDT and CDR2 YNNKEL (reference sequence).

This clone has a count of ten or more. The genes are TRBV12-3 or TRBV12-4 and TRBJ2-1; 12 bases line up with TRBD2. This CDR3 is 16 amino acids long. Trimming cost V 6 bases and J 8 bases; bases outside gene matches: 11. The CDR3 spells CASSYASLAGGHEQFF. CDR3 in DNA: TGTGCCAGCAGCTACGCTTCCCTAGCGGGGGGGCATGAGCAGTTCTTC.

In this sample, this clone turned up many times. The genes are TRBV2 and TRBJ1-1, with 8 bases lining up with TRBD1. The CDR3 has 15 amino acids. V was pared by 5 bases and J by 0 bases, with 5 bases of the junction left unmatched. CDR1 SNHLY and CDR2 FYNNEI come from the germline V gene. The CDR3 protein is CASSPGTGMNTEAFF. DNA of the CDR3: TGTGCCAGCAGTCCAGGGACAGGTATGAACACTGAAGCTTTCTTT.

This clone was seen repeatedly, ten times or more. The chain has TRBV20-1 and TRBJ1-1; unclear D gene. Germline V gene sequence: CDR1 DFQATT, CDR2 SNEGSKA (reference sequence). The CDR3 covers 13 residues. V was trimmed by 8 bases and J by 3 bases, leaving 16 bases between them. Written as DNA, the CDR3 is TGCAGTACCCGTGGGTGGAGGTACACTGAAGCTTTCTTT. Amino acids: CSTRGWRYTEAFF.